Listed here are 27 T cell receptor beta chains from one sample, sequenced in a study of T cell repertoires in cytomegalovirus infection. These receptors' targets are unknown. One entry per CDR3 protein results from TCRdb running MiXCR on the reads. The table includes about a million distinct CDR3 sequences, under 40% detected once. Sequenced material: cultured CD8+ T cells from PBMCs, taken from culture after CMV antigen stimulation. The receptors originated from a human donor in good health (CMV status not recorded). Some clones in this sample may be carry-over from other donors' samples.

The chain employs TRBV6-5 and TRBJ2-6; no firm D call. This CDR3 has 16 residues. V lost 2 bases, J lost 0 bases, and 8 bases lay in between. From germline, CDR1 is MNHEY and CDR2 SVGAGI. The DNA for the CDR3 is TGTGCCAGCAGTTACGGGCAGCCCTCTGGGGCCAACGTCCTGACTTTC. The encoded protein is CASSYGQPSGANVLTF.

The chain links TRBV10-2 to TRBJ2-1, with 10 nucleotides matching TRBD1. The germline CDR1 and CDR2 sequences are WSHSY and SAAADI. This CDR3 has 15 residues. V lost 6 bases to trimming and J lost 2 bases; unmatched junction nucleotides: 4. CDR3 amino acids: CASRSGQGAYNEQFF. The CDR3 nucleotides are TGCGCCAGCAGGTCCGGACAGGGGGCCTACAATGAGCAGTTCTTC.

V usage is TRBV5-8 and J usage is TRBJ2-1, with D unresolved. Trimming removed 4 bases from V and 1 base from J, with 15 bases in between. The germline gives CDR1 SGHTS, CDR2 YDEGEE. CDR3 length: 16 amino acids. The CDR3, as DNA: TGTGCCAGCAGCGTTCGGGCTAAGTGGTCCTACAATGAGCAGTTCTTC. Protein: CASSVRAKWSYNEQFF.

Only a few counts were recorded for this clonotype. The J gene is TRBJ1-1, the V gene TRBV7-9; D possibly corresponds to TRBD1 (5 bases). The CDR3 sequence is 14 residues long. With 7 bases removed from V and 2 bases from J, the gap between germline ends came to 14 bases. Germline CDR1 reads SEHNR; CDR2 reads FQNEAQ (reference sequence). The CDR3 loop is CASTSGQRNTEAFF. CDR3 DNA sequence: TGTGCCAGCACCTCGGGGCAGCGAAACACTGAAGCTTTCTTT. The whole variable domain, remainder taken from reference TRBV7-9 and TRBJ1-1, is DTGVSQNPRHKITKRGQNVTFRCDPISEHNRLYWYRQTLGQGPEFLTYFQNEAQLEKSRLLSDRFSAERPKGSFSTLEIQRTEQGDSAMYLCASTSGQRNTEAFFGQGTRLTVV.

The V and J genes are TRBV2 and TRBJ1-2; D unclear. Deletions cut 4 bases from V and 4 bases from J, with 16 bases between. The CDR3 contains 15 residues. From germline, CDR1 is SNHLY and CDR2 FYNNEI. The CDR3 bases are TGTGCCAGCAGTGGATCCCCGGCTCTAGGCTATGGCTACACCTTC. This encodes CASSGSPALGYGYTF.

V and J are TRBV12-3 or TRBV12-4 and TRBJ1-6; D not certain. Trimming pared 2 bases from V and 7 bases from J, leaving 12 bases between. The CDR3 totals 15 residues. CDR3 in amino acids: CASSLRPPGNSPLHF. The CDR3 region has the DNA TGTGCCAGCAGTTTAAGGCCACCGGGAAATTCACCCCTCCACTTT.

This chain connects TRBV7-6 to TRBJ2-5; 9 positions agree with TRBD2. The CDR3 length is 17 residues. The V and J ends lost 5 bases and 3 bases, in that order; junction bases with no gene match: 13. Germline V gene lookup returns CDR1 SGHVS and CDR2 FNYEAQ. The DNA of the CDR3 is TGTGCCAGCAGCCTCCCTCTCGGACTAGCGTTCGAAGAGACCCAGTACTTC. It codes for CASSLPLGLAFEETQYF.

Here the CDR3 reads CSVEDLGKLFF. The CDR3 DNA reads as TGCAGCGTTGAAGATCTGGGAAAACTGTTTTTT. V gene TRBV29-1 combines with J gene TRBJ1-4; D remains ambiguous. Germline V gene lookup returns CDR1 SQVTM and CDR2 ANQGSEA. Trimming removed 0 bases from V and 10 bases from J, with 6 bases in between. The CDR3 length is 11 residues.

The table lists this clonotype with a few counts. V and J are TRBV7-9 and TRBJ2-1, with D uncertain. The CDR3 loop spans 13 amino acids. The germline V and J ends were trimmed by 8 bases and 8 bases, with 16 bases remaining between them. From germline, CDR1 is SEHNR and CDR2 FQNEAQ (reference sequence). The CDR3 loop is CASPRPYNDEQFF. The CDR3 DNA reads TGTGCCAGCCCCCGTCCCTACAATGATGAGCAGTTCTTC. The full variable domain, completed using reference TRBV7-9 and TRBJ2-1, is DTGVSQNPRHKITKRGQNVTFRCDPISEHNRLYWYRQTLGQGPEFLTYFQNEAQLEKSRLLSDRFSAERPKGSFSTLEIQRTEQGDSAMYLCASPRPYNDEQFFGPGTRLTVL.

This chain joins TRBV4-1 and TRBJ2-3; the match to TRBD1 covers 10 bases. Germline CDR1 and CDR2: MGHRA and YSYEKL. This CDR3 is built from 15 residues. After removal of 5 bases from V and 4 bases from J, the junction contained 6 bases not matched to a gene. CDR3 amino acids: CASSEEGQGPDTQYF. CDR3 DNA sequence: TGCGCCAGCAGCGAGGAGGGACAGGGGCCAGATACGCAGTATTTT.

This clonotype was recorded a few times. The rearrangement uses TRBV7-9 and TRBJ2-3; the match to TRBD1 covers 9 bases. Germline assignment: CDR1 SEHNR and CDR2 FQNEAQ (reference sequence). This CDR3 comprises 16 residues. V shed 7 bases and J 3 bases; nucleotides not matched to a gene: 11. The CDR3, as DNA: TGTGCCAGCACCCTTCACCCGGGACAGGGAACAGATACGCAGTATTTT. Its protein product is CASTLHPGQGTDTQYF.

The rearrangement joins TRBV20-1 to TRBJ1-5; 8 nucleotides align to TRBD1. From germline, CDR1 is DFQATT and CDR2 SNEGSKA (reference sequence). Trimming removed 5 bases from V and 4 bases from J; junction bases left unmatched: 4. This CDR3 comprises 13 residues. CDR3 in amino acids: CSALDRENQPQHF. In DNA, the CDR3 is TGCAGTGCTCTGGACAGGGAAAATCAGCCCCAGCATTTT.

The gene calls are TRBV27 and TRBJ2-5; the match to TRBD2 covers 13 bases. In germline, CDR1 is MNHEY, CDR2 SMNVEV (reference sequence). The J segment lost 0 bases and the V segment lost 5 bases, leaving 18 bases of the junction unmatched. The length of the CDR3 is 21 residues. The CDR3 bases are TGTGCCAGCAGTCCCTTTACGGATGTCACGACTAGCGGGGGGAACCAAGAGACCCAGTACTTC. Its protein is CASSPFTDVTTSGGNQETQYF.

The chain uses TRBV18 and TRBJ2-3; tentatively, D is TRBD1 or TRBD2 (6 bases each). The CDR3 length is 17 residues. V dropped 2 bases and J dropped 4 bases, with 19 bases sitting between them. Per germline, CDR1 KGHSH and CDR2 LQKENI. The CDR3 loop reads CASSPRDRGPRPDTQYF. Written as DNA, the CDR3 is TGTGCCAGCTCACCAAGAGACCGGGGGCCCAGACCAGATACGCAGTATTTT.

The genes are TRBV13 and TRBJ1-1, with 7 bases matching TRBD1. V lost 1 base to trimming and J lost 11 bases; unmatched junction nucleotides: 13. The germline V gene encodes CDR1 PRHDT and CDR2 FYEKMQ (reference sequence). CDR3 length: 15 residues. The CDR3 DNA sequence: TGTGCCAGCAGCTTAGTAGGATATCCCGGGACAGAGGCTTTCTTT. Protein product: CASSLVGYPGTEAFF.

The V call is TRBV28, the J call TRBJ2-3; D tentatively reads TRBD1 or TRBD2 (5 bases each). The germline CDR1 and CDR2 sequences are MDHEN and SYDVKM. V was cut by 4 bases and J by 6 bases, with 14 bases left in between. The CDR3 extends over 14 amino acids. The CDR3 nucleotides read TGTGCCAGCAGTTCGGGACCGCTCTTGGATACGCAGTATTTT. The encoded protein is CASSSGPLLDTQYF.

The genes are TRBV27 and TRBJ1-1; a weak D match, TRBD1 (5 bases). CDR1 is MNHEY and CDR2 is SMNVEV in the germline V gene (reference sequence). The V and J ends lost 4 bases and 4 bases respectively, with 16 bases between them. This CDR3 comprises 15 residues. CDR3 residues: CASSSGQISVTEAFF. In DNA, the CDR3 is TGTGCCAGCAGTTCAGGGCAGATTTCTGTCACTGAAGCTTTCTTT.

The V gene is TRBV6-5, the J gene TRBJ2-7, with 7 bases aligning to TRBD1. Germline CDR1 MNHEY, CDR2 SVGAGI. Trimming cost V 2 bases and J 2 bases; bases outside gene matches: 6. This CDR3 region has 15 residues. This CDR3 is CASSYTGDSAYEQYF. The CDR3 coding sequence is TGTGCCAGCAGTTACACAGGGGATTCAGCCTACGAGCAGTACTTC.

This clonotype occurred many times. Here the CDR3 reads CASSPPQAGGYNEQFF. The CDR3 region has the DNA TGTGCCAGCAGCCCCCCCCAAGCGGGGGGATACAATGAGCAGTTCTTC. The rearrangement uses TRBV7-9 and TRBJ2-1; TRBD2 aligns across 9 bases. The CDR3 loop spans 16 amino acids. V lost 5 bases and J lost 4; bases outside the gene matches: 9. Germline CDR1 SEHNR, CDR2 FQNEAQ (reference sequence). Looking up the rest from reference TRBV7-9 and TRBJ2-1 gives the full variable domain: DTGVSQNPRHKITKRGQNVTFRCDPISEHNRLYWYRQTLGQGPEFLTYFQNEAQLEKSRLLSDRFSAERPKGSFSTLEIQRTEQGDSAMYLCASSPPQAGGYNEQFFGPGTRLTVL.

The chain employs TRBV6-1 and TRBJ1-5; D gene uncertain. The CDR3 spans 15 residues. Germline CDR1 reads MNHNS; CDR2 reads SASEGT. The V gene lost 7 bases and the J gene lost 2 bases, with 15 bases spanning the gap. The CDR3 coding sequence is TGTGCCAGCATCGGTGGGGAGTGGGGCAATCAGCCCCAGCATTTT. Protein sequence: CASIGGEWGNQPQHF.

The CDR3 region has the DNA TGCAGCGTTGAAAAATGGGAGGCAACTAATGAAAAACTGTTTTTT. Protein sequence: CSVEKWEATNEKLFF. The genes are TRBV29-1 and TRBJ1-4; D ambiguous. Germline CDR1 and CDR2: SQVTM and ANQGSEA. Trimming took off 2 bases at V and 0 bases at J, with 10 bases between the two ends. The CDR3 has 15 amino acids.

The V call is TRBV4-1, the J call TRBJ1-1; TRBD1 agrees at 9 bases. The CDR3 consists of 15 residues. CDR1 is MGHRA, CDR2 YSYEKL, per germline. V was pared by 3 bases and J by 2 bases, with 4 bases of the junction left unmatched. CDR3 protein: CASSHAQGANTEAFF. As DNA, the CDR3 is TGCGCCAGCAGCCACGCACAGGGGGCCAACACTGAAGCTTTCTTT.

The chain couples TRBV6-5 to TRBJ1-2; tentatively, D is TRBD1 (5 bases). The CDR3 sequence is 14 residues long. Germline CDR1 reads MNHEY; CDR2 reads SVGAGI. V was cut by 6 bases and J by 2 bases, with 13 bases left in between. Here the CDR3 reads CASSPWDLNYGYTF. The CDR3 bases are TGTGCCAGCAGCCCCTGGGACCTCAACTATGGCTACACCTTC.

This chain joins TRBV19 and TRBJ1-4, with D possibly being TRBD1 (6 bases). Per the germline V gene, CDR1 is LNHDA and CDR2 is SQIVND (reference sequence). The V end lost 11 bases, the J end lost 9 bases, and 16 bases lay between the germline ends. This CDR3 comprises 12 residues. CDR3 nucleotide sequence: TGTGCCTCGAGGGAAGGGGGGAAAAAACTGTTTTTT. As protein: CASREGGKKLFF.

This clonotype was picked up many times. The V and J genes are TRBV15 and TRBJ1-5; D not resolved. CDR1 is LNHNV and CDR2 is YYDKDF in the germline V gene (reference sequence). V was clipped by 0 bases and J by 4 bases, with 10 bases between them. CDR3 length: 15 amino acids. This chain's CDR3 is CATSRDRAPNQPQHF. The CDR3 DNA sequence: TGTGCCACCAGCAGAGATAGGGCACCTAATCAGCCCCAGCATTTT.

This chain uses TRBV27 with TRBJ1-2; possibly TRBD1 for D (5 bases). Germline CDR1 is MNHEY and CDR2 is SMNVEV (reference sequence). The ends were cut back, 5 bases at V and 4 bases at J, with 17 bases in the middle. The CDR3 extends over 15 amino acids. CDR3 in amino acids: CASSPDLGTGYGYTF. The DNA for the CDR3 is TGTGCCAGCAGTCCCGACCTCGGGACGGGCTATGGCTACACCTTC.

In this sample, this clonotype turned up a few times. The chain employs TRBV5-4 and TRBJ2-7; no firm D call. The CDR3 spans 15 residues. V shed 5 bases and J shed 3 bases, with 18 bases lying between them. Germline V gene data show CDR1 as SGHNT and CDR2 as YYREEE (reference sequence). For the CDR3, the DNA is TGTGCCAGCAGTTTAGACGGAGTTGCCTTCTACGAGCAGTACTTC. It specifies CASSLDGVAFYEQYF.